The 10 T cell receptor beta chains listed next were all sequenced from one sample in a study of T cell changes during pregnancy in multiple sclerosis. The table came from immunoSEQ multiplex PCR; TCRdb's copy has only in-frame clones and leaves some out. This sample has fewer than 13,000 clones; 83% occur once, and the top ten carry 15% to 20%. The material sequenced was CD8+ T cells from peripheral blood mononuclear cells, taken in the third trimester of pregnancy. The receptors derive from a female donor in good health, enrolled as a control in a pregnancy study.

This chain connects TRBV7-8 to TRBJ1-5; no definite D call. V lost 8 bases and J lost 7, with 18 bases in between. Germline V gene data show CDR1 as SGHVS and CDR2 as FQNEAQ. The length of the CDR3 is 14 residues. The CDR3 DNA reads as TGTGCCAGCTCCTTAACGCAGTCGCGGCAGCCCCAGCATTTT. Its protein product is CASSLTQSRQPQHF.

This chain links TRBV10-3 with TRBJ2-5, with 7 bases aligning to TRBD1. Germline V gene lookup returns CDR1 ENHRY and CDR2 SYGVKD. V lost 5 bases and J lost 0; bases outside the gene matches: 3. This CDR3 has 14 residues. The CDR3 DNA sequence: TGTGCCATCAGTCCGGACAGGTACCAAGAGACCCAGTACTTC. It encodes CAISPDRYQETQYF.

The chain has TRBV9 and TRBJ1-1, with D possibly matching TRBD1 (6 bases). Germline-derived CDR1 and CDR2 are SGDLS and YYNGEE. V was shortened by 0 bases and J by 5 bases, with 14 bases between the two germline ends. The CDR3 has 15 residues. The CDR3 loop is CASSVGGTGLTEAFF. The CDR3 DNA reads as TGTGCCAGCAGCGTAGGGGGAACAGGGCTGACTGAAGCTTTCTTT.

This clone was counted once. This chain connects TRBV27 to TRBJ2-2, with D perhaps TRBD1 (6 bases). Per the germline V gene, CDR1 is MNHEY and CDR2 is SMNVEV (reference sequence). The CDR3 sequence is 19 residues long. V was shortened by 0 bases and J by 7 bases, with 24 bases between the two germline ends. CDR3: CASSLSQGSALPNFGELFF. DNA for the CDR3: TGTGCCAGCAGTTTATCCCAGGGGTCTGCTCTACCGAATTTCGGGGAGCTGTTTTTT.

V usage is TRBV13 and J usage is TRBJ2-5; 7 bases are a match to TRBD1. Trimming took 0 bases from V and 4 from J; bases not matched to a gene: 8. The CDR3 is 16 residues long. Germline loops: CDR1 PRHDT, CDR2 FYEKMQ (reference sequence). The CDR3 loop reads CASSLGTGVVRETQYF. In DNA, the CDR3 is TGTGCCAGCAGCTTAGGAACAGGGGTGGTCCGAGAGACCCAGTACTTC.

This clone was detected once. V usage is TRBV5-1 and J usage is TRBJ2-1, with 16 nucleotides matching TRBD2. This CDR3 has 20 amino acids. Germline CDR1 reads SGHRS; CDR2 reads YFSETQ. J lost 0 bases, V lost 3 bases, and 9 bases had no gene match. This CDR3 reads CASSWNTGTSGGDSYNEQFF. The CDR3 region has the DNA TGCGCCAGCAGCTGGAATACCGGGACTAGCGGGGGGGACTCCTACAATGAGCAGTTCTTC.

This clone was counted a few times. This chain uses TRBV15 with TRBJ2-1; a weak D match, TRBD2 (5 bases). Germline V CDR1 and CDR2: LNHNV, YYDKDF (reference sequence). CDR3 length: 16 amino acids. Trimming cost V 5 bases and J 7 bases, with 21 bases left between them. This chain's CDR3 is CATSPSLGSGWNEQFF. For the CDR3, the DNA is TGTGCCACCAGCCCCTCTCTGGGCTCGGGGTGGAATGAGCAGTTCTTC.

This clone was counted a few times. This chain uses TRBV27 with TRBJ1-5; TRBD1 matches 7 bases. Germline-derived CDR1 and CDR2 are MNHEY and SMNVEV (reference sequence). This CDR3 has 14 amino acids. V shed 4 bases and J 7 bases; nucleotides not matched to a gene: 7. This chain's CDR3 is CASSSQGKRQPQHF. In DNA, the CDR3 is TGTGCCAGCAGTTCACAGGGGAAACGGCAGCCCCAGCATTTT.

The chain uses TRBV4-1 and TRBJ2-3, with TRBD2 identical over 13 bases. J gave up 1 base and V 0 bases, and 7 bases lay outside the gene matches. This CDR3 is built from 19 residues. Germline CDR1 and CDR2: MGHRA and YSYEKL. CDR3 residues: CASSQDFRTSGGGTDTQYF. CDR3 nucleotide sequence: TGCGCCAGCAGCCAAGATTTCAGGACTAGCGGGGGCGGCACAGATACGCAGTATTTT.

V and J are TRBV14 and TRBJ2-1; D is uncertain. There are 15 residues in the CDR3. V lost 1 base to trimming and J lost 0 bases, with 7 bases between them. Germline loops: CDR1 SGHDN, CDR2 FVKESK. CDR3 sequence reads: CASSQAASSYNEQFF. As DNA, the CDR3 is TGTGCCAGCAGCCAAGCCGCGAGCTCCTACAATGAGCAGTTCTTC. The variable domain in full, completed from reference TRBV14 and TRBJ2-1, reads EAGVTQFPSHSVIEKGQTVTLRCDPISGHDNLYWYRRVMGKEIKFLLHFVKESKQDESGMPNNRFLAERTGGTYSTLKVQPAELEDSGVYFCASSQAASSYNEQFFGPGTRLTVL.